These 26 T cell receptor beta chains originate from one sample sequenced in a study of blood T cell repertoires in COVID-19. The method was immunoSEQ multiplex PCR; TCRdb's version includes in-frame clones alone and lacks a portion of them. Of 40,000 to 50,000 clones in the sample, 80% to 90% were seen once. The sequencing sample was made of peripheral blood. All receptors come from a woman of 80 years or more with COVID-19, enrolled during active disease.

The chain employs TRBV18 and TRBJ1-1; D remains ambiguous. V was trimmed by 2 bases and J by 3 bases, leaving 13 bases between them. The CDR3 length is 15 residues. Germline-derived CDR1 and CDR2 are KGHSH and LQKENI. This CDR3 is CASSPIPASDTEAFF. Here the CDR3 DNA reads TGTGCCAGCTCACCAATTCCCGCTTCGGACACTGAAGCTTTCTTT.

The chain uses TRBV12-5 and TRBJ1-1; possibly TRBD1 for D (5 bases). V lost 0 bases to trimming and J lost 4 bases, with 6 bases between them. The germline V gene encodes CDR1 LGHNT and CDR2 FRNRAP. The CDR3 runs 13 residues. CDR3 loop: CASGLVQGTEAFF. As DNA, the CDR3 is TGTGCTAGTGGTTTGGTCCAGGGCACTGAAGCTTTCTTT.

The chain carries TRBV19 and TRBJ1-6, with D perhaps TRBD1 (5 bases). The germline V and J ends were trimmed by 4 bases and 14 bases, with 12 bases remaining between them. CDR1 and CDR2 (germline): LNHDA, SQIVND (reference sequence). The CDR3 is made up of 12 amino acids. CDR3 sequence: CASSTGPRTLHF. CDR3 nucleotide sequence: TGTGCCAGTAGTACAGGGCCGCGTACCCTCCACTTT.

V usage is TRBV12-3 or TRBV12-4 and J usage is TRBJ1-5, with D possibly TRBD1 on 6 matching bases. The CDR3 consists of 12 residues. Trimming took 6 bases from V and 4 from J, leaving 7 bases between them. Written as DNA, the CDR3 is TGTGCCAGCAGAACAGGGAATCAGCCCCAGCATTTT. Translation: CASRTGNQPQHF.

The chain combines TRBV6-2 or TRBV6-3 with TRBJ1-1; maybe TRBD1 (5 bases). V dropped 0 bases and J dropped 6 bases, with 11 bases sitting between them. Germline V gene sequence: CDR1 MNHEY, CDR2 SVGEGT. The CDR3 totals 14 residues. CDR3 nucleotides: TGTGCCAGCAGTTACTCCGGGGGTAGCTCTGAAGCTTTCTTT. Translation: CASSYSGGSSEAFF.

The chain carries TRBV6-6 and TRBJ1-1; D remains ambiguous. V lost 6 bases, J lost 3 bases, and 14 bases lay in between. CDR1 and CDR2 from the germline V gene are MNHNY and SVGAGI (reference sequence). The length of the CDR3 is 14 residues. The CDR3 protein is CASSPGWEDTEAFF. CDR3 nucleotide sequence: TGTGCCAGCAGCCCGGGTTGGGAGGACACTGAAGCTTTCTTT.

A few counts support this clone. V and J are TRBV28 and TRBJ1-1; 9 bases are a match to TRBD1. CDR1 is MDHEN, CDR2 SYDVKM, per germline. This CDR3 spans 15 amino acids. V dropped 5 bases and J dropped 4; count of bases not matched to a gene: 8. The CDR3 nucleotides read TGTGCCAGCAGTCCAAACAGGGGGCGCAGCACTGAAGCTTTCTTT. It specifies CASSPNRGRSTEAFF.

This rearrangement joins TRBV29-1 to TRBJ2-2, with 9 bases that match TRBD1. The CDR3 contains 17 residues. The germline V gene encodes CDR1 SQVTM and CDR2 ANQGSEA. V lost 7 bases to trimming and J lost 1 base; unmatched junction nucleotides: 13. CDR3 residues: CSEYRDRVFVNTGELFF. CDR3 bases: TGCAGCGAATACCGGGACAGGGTGTTTGTGAACACCGGGGAGCTGTTTTTT.

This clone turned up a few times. This chain's CDR3 is CASSIALQGNQPQHF. The CDR3, as DNA: TGTGCCAGTAGTATAGCCTTACAAGGCAATCAGCCCCAGCATTTT. The rearrangement joins TRBV19 to TRBJ1-5, with D hard to call. Trimming stripped 1 base from V and 2 bases from J, with 9 bases between. CDR3 length: 15 residues. Per the germline V gene, CDR1 is LNHDA and CDR2 is SQIVND (reference sequence).

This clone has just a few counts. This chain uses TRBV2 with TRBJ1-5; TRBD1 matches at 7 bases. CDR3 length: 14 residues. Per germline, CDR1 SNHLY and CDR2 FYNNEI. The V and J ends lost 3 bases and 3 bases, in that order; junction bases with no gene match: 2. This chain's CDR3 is CASSEGQINQPQHF. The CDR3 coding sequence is TGTGCCAGCAGTGAGGGACAGATCAATCAGCCCCAGCATTTT. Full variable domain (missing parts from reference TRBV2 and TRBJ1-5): EPEVTQTPSHQVTQMGQEVILRCVPISNHLYFYWYRQILGQKVEFLVSFYNNEISEKSEIFDDQFSVERPDGSNFTLKIRSTKLEDSAMYFCASSEGQINQPQHFGDGTRLSIL.

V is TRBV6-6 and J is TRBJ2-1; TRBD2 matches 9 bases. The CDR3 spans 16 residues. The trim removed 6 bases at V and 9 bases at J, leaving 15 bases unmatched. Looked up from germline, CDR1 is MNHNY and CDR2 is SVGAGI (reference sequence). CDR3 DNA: TGTGCCAGCAGCAAGCCGCGGGAGGGCTCTGGGGGTGAGCAGTTCTTC. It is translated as CASSKPREGSGGEQFF.

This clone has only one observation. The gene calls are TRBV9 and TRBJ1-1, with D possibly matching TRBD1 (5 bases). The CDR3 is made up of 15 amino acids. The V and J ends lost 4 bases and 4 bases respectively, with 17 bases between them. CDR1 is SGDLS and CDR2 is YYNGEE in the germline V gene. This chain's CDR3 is CASSPTNLGGTEAFF. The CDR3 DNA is TGTGCCAGCAGCCCGACCAACCTGGGGGGCACTGAAGCTTTCTTT.

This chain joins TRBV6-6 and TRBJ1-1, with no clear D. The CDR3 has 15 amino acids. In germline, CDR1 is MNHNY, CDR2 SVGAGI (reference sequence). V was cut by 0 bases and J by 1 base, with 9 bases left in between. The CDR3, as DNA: TGTGCCAGCAGTTACTCGAGACAAACGAACACTGAAGCTTTCTTT. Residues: CASSYSRQTNTEAFF.

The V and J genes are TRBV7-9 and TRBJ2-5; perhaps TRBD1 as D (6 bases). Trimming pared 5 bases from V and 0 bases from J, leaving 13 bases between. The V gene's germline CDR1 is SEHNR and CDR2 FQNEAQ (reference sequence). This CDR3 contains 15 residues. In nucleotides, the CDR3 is TGTGCCAGCAGCAAGCTCAGGGGTAACCAAGAGACCCAGTACTTC. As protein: CASSKLRGNQETQYF.

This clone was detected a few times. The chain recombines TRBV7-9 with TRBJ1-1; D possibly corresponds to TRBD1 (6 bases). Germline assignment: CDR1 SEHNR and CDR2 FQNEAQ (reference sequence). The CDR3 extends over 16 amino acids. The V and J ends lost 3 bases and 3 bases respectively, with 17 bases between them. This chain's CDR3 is CASSLGSTGRDTEAFF. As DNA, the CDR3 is TGTGCCAGCAGCTTGGGTTCGACAGGAAGGGACACTGAAGCTTTCTTT. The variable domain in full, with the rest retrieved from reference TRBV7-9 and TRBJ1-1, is DTGVSQNPRHKITKRGQNVTFRCDPISEHNRLYWYRQTLGQGPEFLTYFQNEAQLEKSRLLSDRFSAERPKGSFSTLEIQRTEQGDSAMYLCASSLGSTGRDTEAFFGQGTRLTVV.

CDR3 amino acids: CARGGLQNRLNEQFF. The CDR3 DNA reads TGTGCCAGGGGCGGACTCCAGAATCGCCTCAATGAGCAGTTCTTC. The chain has TRBV2 and TRBJ2-1; D may be TRBD2 (5 bases). V was cut by 9 bases and J by 6 bases, with 21 bases left in between. The CDR3 has 15 residues. Germline CDR1 and CDR2: SNHLY and FYNNEI. Supplemented by reference TRBV2 and TRBJ2-1, the full variable domain reads EPEVTQTPSHQVTQMGQEVILRCVPISNHLYFYWYRQILGQKVEFLVSFYNNEISEKSEIFDDQFSVERPDGSNFTLKIRSTKLEDSAMYFCARGGLQNRLNEQFFGPGTRLTVL.

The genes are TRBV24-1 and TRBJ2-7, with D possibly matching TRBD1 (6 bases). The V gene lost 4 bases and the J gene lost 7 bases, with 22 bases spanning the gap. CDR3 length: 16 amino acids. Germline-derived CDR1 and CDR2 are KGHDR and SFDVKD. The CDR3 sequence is CATSDPGTPPFGEQYF. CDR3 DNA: TGTGCCACCAGTGACCCGGGGACACCACCGTTTGGGGAGCAGTACTTC.

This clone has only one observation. The CDR3 spells CASSQDLGTSYTEAFF. The CDR3 DNA is TGCGCCAGCAGCCAAGATCTCGGGACTTCTTACACTGAAGCTTTCTTT. The rearrangement uses TRBV4-1 and TRBJ1-1, with D perhaps matching TRBD1 (5 bases). The CDR3 runs to 16 residues. Germline V lookup: CDR1 MGHRA, CDR2 YSYEKL. Deletions cut 0 bases from V and 3 bases from J, with 14 bases between.

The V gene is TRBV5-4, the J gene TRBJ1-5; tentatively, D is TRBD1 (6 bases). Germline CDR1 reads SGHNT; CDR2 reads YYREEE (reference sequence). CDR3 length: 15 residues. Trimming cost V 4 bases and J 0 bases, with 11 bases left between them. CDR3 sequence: CASSRGGASNQPQHF. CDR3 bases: TGTGCCAGCAGCAGGGGGGGGGCTAGCAATCAGCCCCAGCATTTT.

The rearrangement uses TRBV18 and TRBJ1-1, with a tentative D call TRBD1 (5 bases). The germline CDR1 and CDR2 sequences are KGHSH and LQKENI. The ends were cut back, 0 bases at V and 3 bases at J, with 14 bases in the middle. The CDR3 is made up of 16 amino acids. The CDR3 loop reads CASSPPGRVRDTEAFF. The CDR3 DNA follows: TGTGCCAGCTCACCACCCGGCAGGGTTAGGGACACTGAAGCTTTCTTT.

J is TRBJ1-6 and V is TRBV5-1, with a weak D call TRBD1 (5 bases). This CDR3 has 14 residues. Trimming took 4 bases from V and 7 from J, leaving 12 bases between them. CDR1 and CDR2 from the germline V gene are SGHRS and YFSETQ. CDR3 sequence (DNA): TGCGCCAGCAGCCCGGACGGGGGGAATTCACCCCTCCACTTT. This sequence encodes CASSPDGGNSPLHF.

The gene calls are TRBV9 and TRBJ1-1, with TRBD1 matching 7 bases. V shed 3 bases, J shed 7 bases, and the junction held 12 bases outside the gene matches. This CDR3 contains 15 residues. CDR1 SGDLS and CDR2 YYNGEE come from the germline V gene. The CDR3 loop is CASSGHSTGDREAFF. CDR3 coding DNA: TGTGCCAGCAGCGGACACTCAACAGGGGACCGTGAAGCTTTCTTT.

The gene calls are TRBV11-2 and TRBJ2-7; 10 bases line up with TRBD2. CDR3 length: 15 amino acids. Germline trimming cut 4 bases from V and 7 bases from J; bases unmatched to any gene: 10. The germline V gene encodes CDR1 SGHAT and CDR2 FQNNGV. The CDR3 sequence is CASSSLAGVVGEQYF. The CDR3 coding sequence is TGTGCCAGCAGCTCTCTAGCGGGAGTTGTGGGGGAGCAGTACTTC.

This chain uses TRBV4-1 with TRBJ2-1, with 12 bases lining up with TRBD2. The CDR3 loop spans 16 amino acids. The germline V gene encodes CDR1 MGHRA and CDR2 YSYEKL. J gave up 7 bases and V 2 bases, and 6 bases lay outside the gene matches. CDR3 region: CASSQPTSGRRNEQFF. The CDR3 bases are TGCGCCAGCAGCCAACCCACTAGCGGGAGGCGTAATGAGCAGTTCTTC.

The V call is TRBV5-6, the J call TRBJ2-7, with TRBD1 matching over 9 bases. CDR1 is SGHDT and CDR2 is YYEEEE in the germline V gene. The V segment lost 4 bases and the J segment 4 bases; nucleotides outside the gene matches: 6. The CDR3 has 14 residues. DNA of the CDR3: TGTGCCAGCAGCCAAACAGGGGGCTATTACGAGCAGTACTTC. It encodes CASSQTGGYYEQYF.

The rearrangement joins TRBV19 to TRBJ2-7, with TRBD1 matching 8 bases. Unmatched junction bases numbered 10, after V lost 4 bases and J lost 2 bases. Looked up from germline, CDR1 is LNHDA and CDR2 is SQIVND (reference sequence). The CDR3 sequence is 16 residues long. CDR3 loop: CASSSPRTGKTYEQYF. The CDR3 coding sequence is TGTGCCAGTAGTAGCCCCCGGACAGGGAAAACCTACGAGCAGTACTTC.